This is a list of T cell receptor beta chains from one sample in a study of early T cells in non-severe SARS-CoV-2 infection. TCRdb recomputed calls from the 5' RACE reads with MiXCR, one row per CDR3 protein. Of tens of thousands of distinct CDR3 sequences in the sample, roughly 10% are singletons; the top ten hold more than 5.5%. Sequencing used whole blood. The receptor set was obtained from an adult who was a healthcare worker with PCR-confirmed SARS-CoV-2 infection or an uninfected control (not recorded which). Each CDR3 is given with its conserved first and last residue. Fields, in order: clone size, V gene, J gene, D gene, CDR3 protein, CDR3 DNA. A D gene is named only where the DNA matches it firmly. For some rows the clone size is stated as once, few or many, or as a class when expanded; others skip it.

abundance: many; v_gene: TRBV7-9; j_gene: TRBJ2-3; d_gene: -; CDR3aa: CASSPYNTDTQYF; CDR3nt: TGTGCCAGCAGCCCCTATAATACAGATACGCAGTATTTT
abundance: -; v_gene: TRBV6-5; j_gene: TRBJ2-3; d_gene: -; CDR3aa: CASRLTGSDTQYF; CDR3nt: TGTGCCAGCAGATTAACAGGGTCAGATACGCAGTATTTT
abundance: -; v_gene: TRBV28; j_gene: TRBJ1-5; d_gene: -; CDR3aa: CASSFAGANQPQHF; CDR3nt: TGTGCCAGCAGTTTTGCTGGGGCCAATCAGCCCCAGCATTTT
abundance: -; v_gene: TRBV12-3/TRBV12-4; j_gene: TRBJ2-1; d_gene: TRBD1; CDR3aa: CASSKQGAVFNEQFF; CDR3nt: TGTGCCAGCAGCAAACAGGGGGCAGTTTTCAATGAGCAGTTCTTC
abundance: many; v_gene: TRBV6-1; j_gene: TRBJ2-3; d_gene: -; CDR3aa: CASSRSQADTQYF; CDR3nt: TGTGCCAGCAGTCGAAGCCAGGCAGATACGCAGTATTTT
abundance: few; v_gene: TRBV15; j_gene: TRBJ2-1; d_gene: -; CDR3aa: CATSRGKQAISNEQFF; CDR3nt: TGTGCCACCAGCAGGGGGAAGCAGGCGATATCCAATGAGCAGTTCTTC
abundance: few; v_gene: TRBV2; j_gene: TRBJ1-2; d_gene: -; CDR3aa: CASRETAGYGYTF; CDR3nt: TGTGCCAGCAGAGAGACAGCTGGGTATGGCTACACCTTC
abundance: few; v_gene: TRBV10-3; j_gene: TRBJ1-3; d_gene: TRBD1; CDR3aa: CAISRGQGQPGNTIYF; CDR3nt: TGTGCCATCAGCCGGGGACAGGGGCAACCTGGAAACACCATATATTTT
abundance: many; v_gene: TRBV7-8; j_gene: TRBJ2-3; d_gene: -; CDR3aa: CASSLGFGQLGTDTQYF; CDR3nt: TGTGCCAGCAGCTTAGGTTTTGGACAGTTGGGCACAGATACGCAGTATTTT
abundance: few; v_gene: TRBV6-1; j_gene: TRBJ2-6; d_gene: -; CDR3aa: CASSVTGTGANVLTF; CDR3nt: TGTGCCAGCAGTGTGACGGGGACAGGGGCCAACGTCCTGACTTTC
abundance: -; v_gene: TRBV25-1; j_gene: TRBJ2-7; d_gene: TRBD2; CDR3aa: CASRESGGAYEQYF; CDR3nt: TGTGCCAGCAGAGAGAGCGGGGGGGCCTACGAGCAGTACTTC
abundance: many; v_gene: TRBV19; j_gene: TRBJ2-3; d_gene: TRBD1; CDR3aa: CASSNPGQGVTDTQYF; CDR3nt: TGTGCCAGTAGTAATCCGGGACAGGGGGTGACAGATACGCAGTATTTT
abundance: -; v_gene: TRBV12-3/TRBV12-4; j_gene: TRBJ2-1; d_gene: -; CDR3aa: CASSLVRGNEQFF; CDR3nt: TGTGCCAGCAGTTTAGTCAGGGGCAATGAGCAGTTCTTC
abundance: -; v_gene: TRBV3-1; j_gene: TRBJ2-3; d_gene: -; CDR3aa: CASSQGQAGWPDTQYF; CDR3nt: TGTGCCAGCAGCCAAGGACAGGCAGGATGGCCAGATACGCAGTATTTT
abundance: -; v_gene: TRBV20-1; j_gene: TRBJ2-4; d_gene: -; CDR3aa: CSASLQAKNIQYF; CDR3nt: TGCAGTGCTAGCCTTCAGGCCAAAAACATTCAGTACTTC
abundance: many; v_gene: TRBV7-2; j_gene: TRBJ2-3; d_gene: -; CDR3aa: CASSRGFLRDTQYF; CDR3nt: TGTGCCAGCAGCCGCGGCTTCCTCCGAGATACGCAGTATTTT
abundance: -; v_gene: TRBV9; j_gene: TRBJ2-3; d_gene: -; CDR3aa: CASSVEEDTQYF; CDR3nt: TGTGCCAGCAGCGTAGAGGAAGATACGCAGTATTTT
abundance: many; v_gene: TRBV19; j_gene: TRBJ1-2; d_gene: -; CDR3aa: CASSDRSGYTF; CDR3nt: TGTGCCAGTAGTGACAGGAGCGGCTACACCTTC
abundance: few; v_gene: TRBV6-2/TRBV6-3; j_gene: TRBJ1-1; d_gene: -; CDR3aa: CASSYRGRRGLGTEAFF; CDR3nt: TGTGCCAGCAGTTACCGCGGACGCAGGGGACTGGGGACTGAAGCTTTCTTT
abundance: many; v_gene: TRBV3-1; j_gene: TRBJ1-2; d_gene: -; CDR3aa: CASSHSGTALYGYTF; CDR3nt: TGTGCCAGCAGCCATTCCGGAACGGCCCTTTACGGCTACACCTTC
abundance: few; v_gene: TRBV12-3/TRBV12-4; j_gene: TRBJ1-2; d_gene: -; CDR3aa: CASSVYSYGYTF; CDR3nt: TGTGCCAGCAGTGTGTACAGCTATGGCTACACCTTC
abundance: many; v_gene: TRBV18; j_gene: TRBJ1-6; d_gene: -; CDR3aa: CASSPLGSNSPLHF; CDR3nt: TGTGCCAGCTCACCGTTGGGGTCTAATTCACCCCTCCACTTT
abundance: many; v_gene: TRBV11-2; j_gene: TRBJ2-3; d_gene: -; CDR3aa: CASSQNRDTQYF; CDR3nt: TGTGCCAGCAGCCAGAATCGAGATACGCAGTATTTT
abundance: -; v_gene: TRBV15; j_gene: TRBJ1-1; d_gene: -; CDR3aa: CATSSGTGFRLNTEAFF; CDR3nt: TGTGCCACCAGCAGTGGCACAGGGTTCCGTTTGAACACTGAAGCTTTCTTT
abundance: -; v_gene: TRBV7-2; j_gene: TRBJ2-3; d_gene: -; CDR3aa: CASSLAPRNTQYF; CDR3nt: TGTGCCAGCAGCTTAGCTCCGCGAAATACGCAGTATTTT
abundance: few; v_gene: TRBV29-1; j_gene: TRBJ1-1; d_gene: -; CDR3aa: CSVDGGLNTEAFF; CDR3nt: TGCAGCGTTGACGGGGGGCTAAACACTGAAGCTTTCTTT
abundance: many; v_gene: TRBV29-1; j_gene: TRBJ1-5; d_gene: TRBD1; CDR3aa: CSAAGTGGQPQHF; CDR3nt: TGCAGCGCGGCCGGGACAGGGGGTCAGCCCCAGCATTTT
abundance: few; v_gene: TRBV9; j_gene: TRBJ2-5; d_gene: -; CDR3aa: CASSEFTGIQETQYF; CDR3nt: TGTGCCAGCAGCGAATTTACAGGGATACAAGAGACCCAGTACTTC
abundance: -; v_gene: TRBV4-1; j_gene: TRBJ1-2; d_gene: -; CDR3aa: CASSQDATSANYGYTF; CDR3nt: TGCGCCAGCAGCCAAGATGCGACCAGTGCTAACTATGGCTACACCTTC
abundance: few; v_gene: TRBV29-1; j_gene: TRBJ2-2; d_gene: TRBD2; CDR3aa: CSIIAGGYTGELFF; CDR3nt: TGCAGCATTATAGCGGGGGGGTACACCGGGGAGCTGTTTTTT
abundance: many; v_gene: TRBV12-3/TRBV12-4; j_gene: TRBJ2-1; d_gene: TRBD2; CDR3aa: CASSLGLGINNEQFF; CDR3nt: TGTGCCAGCAGTTTGGGACTAGGAATTAACAATGAGCAGTTCTTC
abundance: -; v_gene: TRBV5-4; j_gene: TRBJ1-4; d_gene: TRBD1; CDR3aa: CASGDRTSEKLFF; CDR3nt: TGTGCCAGCGGGGACAGGACTAGTGAAAAACTGTTTTTT
abundance: many; v_gene: TRBV12-3/TRBV12-4; j_gene: TRBJ1-5; d_gene: -; CDR3aa: CASSWVGSNQPQHF; CDR3nt: TGTGCCAGCAGTTGGGTTGGGAGCAATCAGCCCCAGCATTTT
abundance: many; v_gene: TRBV20-1; j_gene: TRBJ2-3; d_gene: TRBD1; CDR3aa: CSAPRGFRDRGRNVVTGLSDTQYF; CDR3nt: TGCAGTGCTCCACGAGGGTTCCGGGACAGGGGGCGCAATGTAGTTACTGGTTTATCAGATACGCAGTATTTT
abundance: many; v_gene: TRBV7-9; j_gene: TRBJ2-7; d_gene: -; CDR3aa: CASSMTYEQYF; CDR3nt: TGTGCCAGCAGCATGACCTACGAGCAGTACTTC
abundance: many; v_gene: TRBV29-1; j_gene: TRBJ2-6; d_gene: -; CDR3aa: CSAGSGANVLTF; CDR3nt: TGCAGCGCGGGGTCTGGGGCCAACGTCCTGACTTTC
abundance: many; v_gene: TRBV10-3; j_gene: TRBJ1-4; d_gene: -; CDR3aa: CAISPRRRMNEKLFF; CDR3nt: TGTGCCATCAGCCCACGTAGGCGAATGAATGAAAAACTGTTTTTT
abundance: -; v_gene: TRBV3-1; j_gene: TRBJ2-5; d_gene: -; CDR3aa: CASSRTSFPNF; CDR3nt: TGTGCCAGCAGCCGAACTAGCTTCCCCAACTTC
abundance: few; v_gene: TRBV9; j_gene: TRBJ1-1; d_gene: -; CDR3aa: CASSPRPALNTEAFF; CDR3nt: TGTGCCAGCAGCCCTCGACCGGCCCTGAACACTGAAGCTTTCTTT
abundance: many; v_gene: TRBV5-5; j_gene: TRBJ2-7; d_gene: TRBD2; CDR3aa: CASSLAASGDFYEQYF; CDR3nt: TGTGCCAGCAGCTTGGCGGCTAGCGGGGACTTCTACGAGCAGTACTTC
abundance: many; v_gene: TRBV29-1; j_gene: TRBJ2-2; d_gene: -; CDR3aa: CSATGTTYTGELFF; CDR3nt: TGCAGCGCTACCGGGACAACCTACACCGGGGAGCTGTTTTTT
abundance: -; v_gene: TRBV29-1; j_gene: TRBJ1-2; d_gene: -; CDR3aa: CSVSPGNYGYTF; CDR3nt: TGCAGCGTCAGCCCGGGTAACTATGGCTACACCTTC
abundance: -; v_gene: TRBV4-3; j_gene: TRBJ2-1; d_gene: -; CDR3aa: CASSQDGGDEQFF; CDR3nt: TGCGCCAGCAGCCAAGACGGGGGCGATGAGCAGTTCTTC